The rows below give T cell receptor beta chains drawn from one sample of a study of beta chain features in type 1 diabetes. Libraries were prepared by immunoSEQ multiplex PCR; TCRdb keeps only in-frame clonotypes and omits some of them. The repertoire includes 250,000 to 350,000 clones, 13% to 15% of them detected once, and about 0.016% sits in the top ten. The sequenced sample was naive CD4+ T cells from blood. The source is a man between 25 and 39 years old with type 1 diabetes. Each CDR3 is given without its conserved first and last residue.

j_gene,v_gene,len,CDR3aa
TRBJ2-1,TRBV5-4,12,ASIRDRGSLEQF
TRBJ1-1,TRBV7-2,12,ASSLARGNTEAF
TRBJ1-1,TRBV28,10,ATGTGNTEAF
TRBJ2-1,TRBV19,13,ASSTLFGRRNEQF
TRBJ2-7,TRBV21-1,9,ANSQGGEKY
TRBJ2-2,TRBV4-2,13,ASSQVGRNTGELF
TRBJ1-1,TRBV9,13,ASSPRQTMNTEAF
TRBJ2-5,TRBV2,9,ASRQVETQY
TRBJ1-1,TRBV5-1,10,ASSLDQGSPF
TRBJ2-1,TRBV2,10,ASRGLLNEQF
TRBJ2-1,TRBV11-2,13,ASSSERDNYNEQF
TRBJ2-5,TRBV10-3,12,AIRQTGLQETQY
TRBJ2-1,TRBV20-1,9,SASLPNEQF
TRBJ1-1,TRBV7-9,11,ASSLGAGTEAF
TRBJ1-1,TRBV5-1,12,ASSFKGGDTEAF
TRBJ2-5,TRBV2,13,ASSAGGLRKETQY
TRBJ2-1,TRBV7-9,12,ASSLLAGDNEQF
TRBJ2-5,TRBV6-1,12,ASLAGRAQETQY
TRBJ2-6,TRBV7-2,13,ASSHDSSGANVLT
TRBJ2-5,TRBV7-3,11,ASSLTGGETQY
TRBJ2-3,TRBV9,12,ASSVQGATDTQY
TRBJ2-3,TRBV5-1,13,ASSRKDKTTDTQY
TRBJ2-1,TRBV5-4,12,ASSTPWAGNEQF
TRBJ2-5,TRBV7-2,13,ASSLGLALEVSQY
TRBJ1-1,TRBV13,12,ASRRGGPSTEAF
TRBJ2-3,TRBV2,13,ASGREAGGPDTQY
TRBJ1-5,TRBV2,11,ASRDRGLQPQH